This entry describes one T cell receptor beta chain. This clone showed up just a few times. What this receptor recognizes is not known. Per-base quality was not reported, and no clone a single base away is much larger than it. The data are from a study of radiotherapy plus CTLA-4 blockade in lung cancer (dated by TCRdb to 2016 to 2018). Context from the whole study: Among the enrolled patients, 18% had an objective response, and 31% reached disease control. General study outcomes and caveats: TCR clones derived from tumors expanded in peripheral blood after treatment with radiotherapy and ipilimumab. Increased serum interferon-beta after radiation, together with early dynamic changes in blood T cell clones, were reported to be the strongest predictors of response.

Focal radiation therapy combined with CTLA-4 blockade (ipilimumab) was tested in patients with chemo-refractory metastatic non-small-cell lung cancer. Preparation of the library involved the immunoSEQ multiplex PCR assay. TCRdb holds this immuneACCESS table with in-frame rearrangements only. Some clones are missing; in checked studies, unresolved V genes explain under half, and the rest has no known cause. This sample comprises more than 12,000 clones, around three quarters of them detected only once. The ten largest clones add up to 46% of the sample. CDR1 and CDR2, per the germline V gene, are ENHRY and SYGVKD. Trimming at the junction amounts to 9 bases on V and 0 bases on J, and the germline ends lie 12 bases apart. Reading from cysteine to phenylalanine, the CDR3 counts 14 amino acids. Only the CDR3 DNA stays, 42 bases, in frame from base 1.

The starting material was peripheral blood, obtained from a patient treated with radiotherapy plus ipilimumab. Recombination joined TRBV10-3 with TRBJ1-5; possibly the D gene is TRBD1, per 6 matching bases. This clonotype was sampled from a human donor with non-small cell lung cancer whose response to radiotherapy plus ipilimumab could not be evaluated. DNA sequence: TGTGCCATAGGGGGTGCGTATAGCAATCAGCCCCAGCATTTT. Its coded protein is CAIGGAYSNQPQHF.